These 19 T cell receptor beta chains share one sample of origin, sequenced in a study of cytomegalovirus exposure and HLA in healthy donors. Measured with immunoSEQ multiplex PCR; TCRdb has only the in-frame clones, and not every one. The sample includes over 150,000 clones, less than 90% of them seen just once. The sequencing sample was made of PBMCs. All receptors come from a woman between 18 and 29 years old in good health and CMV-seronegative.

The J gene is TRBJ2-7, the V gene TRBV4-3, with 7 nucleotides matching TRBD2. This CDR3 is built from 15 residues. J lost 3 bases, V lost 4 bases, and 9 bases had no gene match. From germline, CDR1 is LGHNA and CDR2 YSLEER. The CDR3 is CASSLGAGRDYEQYF. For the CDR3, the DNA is TGCGCCAGCAGCCTAGGAGCGGGACGTGACTACGAGCAGTACTTC.

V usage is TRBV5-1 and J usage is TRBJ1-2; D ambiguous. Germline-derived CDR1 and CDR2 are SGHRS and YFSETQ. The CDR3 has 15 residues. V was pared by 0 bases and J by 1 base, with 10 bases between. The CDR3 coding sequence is TGCGCCAGCAGCTTGGGCTTAAGCATTAACTATGGCTACACCTTC. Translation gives CASSLGLSINYGYTF.

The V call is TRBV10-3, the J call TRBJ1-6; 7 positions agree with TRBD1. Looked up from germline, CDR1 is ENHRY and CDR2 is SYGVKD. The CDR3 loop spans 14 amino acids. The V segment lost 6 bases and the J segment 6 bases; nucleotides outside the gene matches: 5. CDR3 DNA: TGTGCCATCAGCCCGGGACAGCGTAATTCACCCCTCCACTTT. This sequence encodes CAISPGQRNSPLHF.

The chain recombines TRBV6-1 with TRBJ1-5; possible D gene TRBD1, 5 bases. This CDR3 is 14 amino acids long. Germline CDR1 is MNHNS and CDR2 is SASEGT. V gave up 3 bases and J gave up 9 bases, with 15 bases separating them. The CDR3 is CASSEAGIIAPQHF. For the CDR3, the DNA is TGTGCCAGCAGTGAGGCAGGGATTATTGCGCCCCAGCATTTT.

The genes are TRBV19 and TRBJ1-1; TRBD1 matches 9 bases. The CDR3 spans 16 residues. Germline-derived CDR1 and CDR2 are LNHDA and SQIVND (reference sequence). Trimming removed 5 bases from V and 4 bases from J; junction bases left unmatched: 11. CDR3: CASSPLGTGSGTEAFF. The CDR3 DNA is TGTGCCAGTAGTCCATTGGGGACAGGGTCCGGCACTGAAGCTTTCTTT.

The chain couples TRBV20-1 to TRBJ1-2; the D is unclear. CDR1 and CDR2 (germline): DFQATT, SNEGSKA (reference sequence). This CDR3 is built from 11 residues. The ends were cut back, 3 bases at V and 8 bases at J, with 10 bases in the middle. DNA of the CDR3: TGCAGTGCTAGGGTCTCGAGGGGCTACACCTTC. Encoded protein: CSARVSRGYTF.

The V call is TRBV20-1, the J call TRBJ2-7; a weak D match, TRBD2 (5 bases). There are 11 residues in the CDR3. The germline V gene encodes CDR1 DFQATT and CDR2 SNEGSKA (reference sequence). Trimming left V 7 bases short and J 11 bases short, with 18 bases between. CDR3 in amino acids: CSVPGETGEYF. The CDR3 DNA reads TGCAGTGTCCCCGGGGAAACTGGGGAGTACTTC.

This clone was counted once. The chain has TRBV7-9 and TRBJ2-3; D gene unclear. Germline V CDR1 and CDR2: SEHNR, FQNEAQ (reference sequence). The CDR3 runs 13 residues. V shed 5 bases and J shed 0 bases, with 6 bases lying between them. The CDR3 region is CASSAKSTDTQYF. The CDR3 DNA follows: TGTGCCAGCAGCGCTAAAAGCACAGATACGCAGTATTTT.

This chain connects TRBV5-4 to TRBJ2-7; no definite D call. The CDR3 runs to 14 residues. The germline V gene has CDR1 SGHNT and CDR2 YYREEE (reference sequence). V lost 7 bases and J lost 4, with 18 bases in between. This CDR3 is CASFSQRNEYEQYF. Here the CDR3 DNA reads TGTGCCAGCTTTAGTCAGCGCAACGAATACGAGCAGTACTTC.

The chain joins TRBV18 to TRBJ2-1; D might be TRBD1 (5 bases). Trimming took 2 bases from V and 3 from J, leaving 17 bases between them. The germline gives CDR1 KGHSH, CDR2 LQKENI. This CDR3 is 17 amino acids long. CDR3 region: CASSPNIKGFNYNEQFF. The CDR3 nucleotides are TGTGCCAGCTCACCAAATATCAAGGGGTTCAACTACAATGAGCAGTTCTTC.

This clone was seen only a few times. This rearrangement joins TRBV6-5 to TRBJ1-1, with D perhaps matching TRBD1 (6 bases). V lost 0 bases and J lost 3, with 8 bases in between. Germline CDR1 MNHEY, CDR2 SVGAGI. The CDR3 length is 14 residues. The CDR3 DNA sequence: TGTGCCAGCAGTTACTCGAAGGGGGACACTGAAGCTTTCTTT. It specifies CASSYSKGDTEAFF.

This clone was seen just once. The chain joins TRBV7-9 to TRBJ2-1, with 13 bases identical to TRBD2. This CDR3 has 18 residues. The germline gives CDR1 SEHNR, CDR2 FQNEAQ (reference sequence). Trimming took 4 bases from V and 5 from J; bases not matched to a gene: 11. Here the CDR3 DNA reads TGTGCCAGCAGCTCGCGGGCGTGGACTAGCGGGAGTCACAATGAGCAGTTCTTC. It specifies CASSSRAWTSGSHNEQFF.

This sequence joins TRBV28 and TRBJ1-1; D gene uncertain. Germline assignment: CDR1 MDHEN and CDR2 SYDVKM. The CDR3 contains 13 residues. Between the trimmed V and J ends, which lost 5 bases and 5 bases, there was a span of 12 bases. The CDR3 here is CASSPSPRTEAFF. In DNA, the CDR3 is TGTGCCAGCAGTCCCTCGCCTCGGACTGAAGCTTTCTTT.

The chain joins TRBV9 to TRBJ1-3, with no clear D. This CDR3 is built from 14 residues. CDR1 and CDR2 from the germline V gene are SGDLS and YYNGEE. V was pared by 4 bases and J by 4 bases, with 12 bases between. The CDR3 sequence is CASSSRVSGNTIYF. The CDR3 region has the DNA TGTGCCAGCAGCTCTCGGGTCTCCGGAAACACCATATATTTT.

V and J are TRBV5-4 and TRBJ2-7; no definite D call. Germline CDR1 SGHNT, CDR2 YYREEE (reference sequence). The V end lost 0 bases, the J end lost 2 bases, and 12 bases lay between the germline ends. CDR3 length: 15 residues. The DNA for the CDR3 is TGTGCCAGCAGCTTGGCACCCACTCACCCCTACGAGCAGTACTTC. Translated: CASSLAPTHPYEQYF.

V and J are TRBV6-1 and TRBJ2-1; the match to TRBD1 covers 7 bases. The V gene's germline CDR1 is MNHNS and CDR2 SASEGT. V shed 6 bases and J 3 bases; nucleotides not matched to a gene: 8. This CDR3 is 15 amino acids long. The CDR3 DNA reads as TGTGCCAGCAGCTCTACAGGGGTCAACTACAATGAGCAGTTCTTC. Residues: CASSSTGVNYNEQFF.

In DNA form, the CDR3 reads TGCGCCAGCAGCCAAGGTCGGGGGTTAGGGTATGGCTACACCTTC. Translated: CASSQGRGLGYGYTF. This chain uses TRBV4-3 with TRBJ1-2, with D possibly being TRBD1 (5 bases). The ends were cut back, 1 base at V and 5 bases at J, with 14 bases in the middle. The CDR3 length is 15 residues. Germline V CDR1 and CDR2: LGHNA, YSLEER.

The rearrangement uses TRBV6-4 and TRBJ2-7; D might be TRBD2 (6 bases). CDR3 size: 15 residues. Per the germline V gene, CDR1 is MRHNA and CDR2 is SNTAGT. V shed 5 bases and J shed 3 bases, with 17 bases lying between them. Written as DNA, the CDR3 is TGTGCCAGCAGTCTAAGCTACGGAGGGGACTACGAGCAGTACTTC. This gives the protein CASSLSYGGDYEQYF.

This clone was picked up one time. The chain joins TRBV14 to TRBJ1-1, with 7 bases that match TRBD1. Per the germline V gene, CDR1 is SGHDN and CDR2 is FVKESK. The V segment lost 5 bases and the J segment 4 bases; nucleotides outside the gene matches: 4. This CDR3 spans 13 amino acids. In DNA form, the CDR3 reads TGTGCCAGCAGCTTCACAGGGGCCACTGAAGCTTTCTTT. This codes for CASSFTGATEAFF.